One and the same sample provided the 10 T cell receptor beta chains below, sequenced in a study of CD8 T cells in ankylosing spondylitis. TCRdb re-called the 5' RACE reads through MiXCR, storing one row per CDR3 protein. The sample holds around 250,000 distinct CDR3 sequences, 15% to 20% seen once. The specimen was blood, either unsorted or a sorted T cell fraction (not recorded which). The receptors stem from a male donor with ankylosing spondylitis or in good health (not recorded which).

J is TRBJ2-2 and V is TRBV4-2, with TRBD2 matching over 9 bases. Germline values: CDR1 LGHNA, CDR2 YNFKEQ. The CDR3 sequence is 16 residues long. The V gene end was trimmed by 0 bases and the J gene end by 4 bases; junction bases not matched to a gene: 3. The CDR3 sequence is CASSQDVAGVTGELFF. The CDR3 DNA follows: TGTGCCAGCAGCCAAGATGTAGCGGGAGTCACCGGGGAGCTGTTTTTT.

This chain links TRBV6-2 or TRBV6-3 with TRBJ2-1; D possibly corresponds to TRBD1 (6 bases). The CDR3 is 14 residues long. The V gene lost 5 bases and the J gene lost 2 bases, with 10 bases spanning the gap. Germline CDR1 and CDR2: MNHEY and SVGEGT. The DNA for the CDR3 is TGTGCCAGCAGTACCTGGACAGCCTACAATGAGCAGTTCTTC. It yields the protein CASSTWTAYNEQFF.

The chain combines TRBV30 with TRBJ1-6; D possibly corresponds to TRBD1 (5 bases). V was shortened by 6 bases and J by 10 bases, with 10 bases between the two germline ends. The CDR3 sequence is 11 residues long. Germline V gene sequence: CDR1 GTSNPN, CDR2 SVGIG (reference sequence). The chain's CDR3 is CACRTGSPLHF. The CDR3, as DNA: TGTGCCTGCCGCACAGGATCACCCCTCCACTTT.

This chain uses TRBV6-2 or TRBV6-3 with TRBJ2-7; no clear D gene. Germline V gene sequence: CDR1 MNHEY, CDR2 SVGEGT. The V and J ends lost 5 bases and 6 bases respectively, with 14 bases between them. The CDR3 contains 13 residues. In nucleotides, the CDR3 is TGTGCCAGCAGTGCCATTCTCGACGGCGAGCAGTACTTC. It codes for CASSAILDGEQYF.

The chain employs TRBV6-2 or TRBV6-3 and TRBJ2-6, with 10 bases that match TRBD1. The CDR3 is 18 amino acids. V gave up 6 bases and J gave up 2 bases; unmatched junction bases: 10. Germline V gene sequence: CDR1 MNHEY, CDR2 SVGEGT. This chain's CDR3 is CASSPRDRGSAGANVLTF. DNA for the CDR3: TGTGCCAGCAGCCCCCGGGACAGGGGCTCCGCTGGGGCCAACGTCCTGACTTTC.

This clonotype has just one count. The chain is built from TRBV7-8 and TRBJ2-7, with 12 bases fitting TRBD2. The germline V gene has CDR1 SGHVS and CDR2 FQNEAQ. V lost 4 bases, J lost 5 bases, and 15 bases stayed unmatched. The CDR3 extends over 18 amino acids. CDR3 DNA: TGTGCCAGCAGCTCGCTAGGACTAGCGGGAAACCTCTGGGACGAGCAGTACTTC. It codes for CASSSLGLAGNLWDEQYF.

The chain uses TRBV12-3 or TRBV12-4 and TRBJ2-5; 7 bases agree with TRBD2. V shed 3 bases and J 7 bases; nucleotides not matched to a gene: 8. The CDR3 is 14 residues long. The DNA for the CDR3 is TGTGCCAGCAGTTTGGGGAGGGGCTTGATGACCCAGTACTTC. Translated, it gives CASSLGRGLMTQYF.

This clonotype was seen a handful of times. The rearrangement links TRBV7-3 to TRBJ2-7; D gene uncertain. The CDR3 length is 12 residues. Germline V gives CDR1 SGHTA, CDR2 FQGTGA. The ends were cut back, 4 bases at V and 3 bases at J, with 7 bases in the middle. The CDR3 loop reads CASSSAIYEQYF. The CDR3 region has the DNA TGTGCCAGCAGCTCGGCCATCTACGAGCAGTACTTC.

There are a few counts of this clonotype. This chain's CDR3 is CASSVYTNLANSYNEQFF. The CDR3 DNA reads TGTGCCAGCAGTGTTTACACCAATCTAGCGAACTCCTACAATGAGCAGTTCTTC. This rearrangement joins TRBV28 to TRBJ2-1; D possibly corresponds to TRBD2 (6 bases). CDR1 and CDR2 (germline): MDHEN, SYDVKM. There are 18 residues in the CDR3. Trimming took 5 bases from V and 0 from J, leaving 20 bases between them.

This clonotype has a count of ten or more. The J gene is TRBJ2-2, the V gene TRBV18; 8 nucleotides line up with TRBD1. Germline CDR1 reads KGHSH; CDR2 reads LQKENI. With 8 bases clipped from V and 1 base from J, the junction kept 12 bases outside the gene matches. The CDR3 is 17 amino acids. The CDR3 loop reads CASPSVGGQGNTGELFF. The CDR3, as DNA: TGTGCCAGCCCAAGCGTCGGAGGACAGGGGAACACCGGGGAGCTGTTTTTT. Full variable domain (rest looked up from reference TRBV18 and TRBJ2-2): NAGVMQNPRHLVRRRGQEARLRCSPMKGHSHVYWYRQLPEEGLKFMVYLQKENIIDESGMPKERFSAEFPKEGPSILRIQQVVRGDSAAYFCASPSVGGQGNTGELFFGEGSRLTVL.